Each of the 18 T cell receptor beta chains below was sequenced from the same sample in a study of T cell responses to AZD1222 COVID-19 vaccine. The assay was immunoSEQ multiplex PCR, and TCRdb's table has in-frame clones only and misses some. The table shows approximately 140,000 clones, with 91% occurring only once. Source: peripheral blood, taken 28 days after the second AZD1222 dose. These receptors originate from an adult who received the AZD1222 COVID-19 vaccine.

The chain joins TRBV6-5 to TRBJ2-1; no definite D call. V lost 8 bases and J lost 4, with 9 bases in between. This CDR3 contains 12 residues. The V gene's germline CDR1 is MNHEY and CDR2 SVGAGI. For the CDR3, the DNA is TGTGCCAGCGTCATGACTTACAATGAGCAGTTCTTC. Translated: CASVMTYNEQFF.

The chain employs TRBV6-5 and TRBJ2-3; 8 bases match TRBD2. Germline V CDR1 and CDR2: MNHEY, SVGAGI. The V gene end was trimmed by 5 bases and the J gene end by 1 base; junction bases not matched to a gene: 2. The CDR3 loop spans 14 amino acids. The DNA of the CDR3 is TGTGCCAGCAGTCTCGGGGGGGGCACAGATACGCAGTATTTT. Protein: CASSLGGGTDTQYF.

The rearrangement joins TRBV5-1 to TRBJ2-1, with 8 bases that match TRBD1. Trimming cost V 7 bases and J 9 bases; bases outside gene matches: 6. This CDR3 region has 12 residues. Germline CDR1 and CDR2: SGHRS and YFSETQ. The CDR3 sequence: CASVKTGGEQFF. In DNA form, the CDR3 reads TGCGCCAGCGTAAAAACAGGGGGTGAGCAGTTCTTC.

This clone was detected once. The CDR3 coding sequence is TGTGCCAGCAGCTTGGGGGTGGATCAGCCCCAGCATTTT. This codes for CASSLGVDQPQHF. The rearrangement links TRBV5-4 to TRBJ1-5; D gene ambiguous. V shed 0 bases and J shed 5 bases, with 6 bases lying between them. This CDR3 has 13 residues. The germline V gene encodes CDR1 SGHNT and CDR2 YYREEE (reference sequence).

The CDR3 DNA reads TGCGCCAGCAGCCAATTTTTTTTTAGTTACAATGAGCAGTTCTTC. This codes for CASSQFFFSYNEQFF. This chain connects TRBV4-1 to TRBJ2-1; D not certain. Deletions cut 2 bases from V and 4 bases from J, with 12 bases between. Germline loops: CDR1 MGHRA, CDR2 YSYEKL. The length of the CDR3 is 15 residues.

On this clone itself: The limits of the CDR3 on the DNA are not certain, so only TCRdb's listed CDR3 is given. This rearrangement joins TRBV21-1 to TRBJ1-4; the table's D call TRBD1 went unverified against the DNA. TRBV21-1 is classified as a pseudogene. The CDR3 length is 16 residues, termini included. CDR3 in amino acids: CASSKVGRGTNEKLFF.

The gene calls are TRBV6-6 and TRBJ2-4; the match to TRBD1 covers 9 bases. V dropped 6 bases and J dropped 0; count of bases not matched to a gene: 6. The CDR3 is 16 amino acids. Germline V lookup: CDR1 MNHNY, CDR2 SVGAGI (reference sequence). Here the CDR3 DNA reads TGTGCCAGCAGCCCCGGACAGGGGTTAGCCAAAAACATTCAGTACTTC. Encoded protein: CASSPGQGLAKNIQYF.

The V call is TRBV29-1, the J call TRBJ1-2; 7 positions agree with TRBD1. The V gene end was trimmed by 7 bases and the J gene end by 8 bases; junction bases not matched to a gene: 7. Germline-derived CDR1 and CDR2 are SQVTM and ANQGSEA. The CDR3 runs to 11 residues. CDR3 amino acids: CSGYRGGGYTF. CDR3 bases: TGCAGCGGGTACAGGGGAGGGGGCTACACCTTC.

The chain joins TRBV5-1 to TRBJ1-6, with 9 bases aligning to TRBD1. The CDR3 length is 14 residues. V dropped 4 bases and J dropped 10; count of bases not matched to a gene: 6. Germline CDR1 and CDR2: SGHRS and YFSETQ. CDR3 residues: CASSGGQGGSPLHF. The CDR3 nucleotides are TGCGCCAGCAGCGGGGGACAGGGCGGATCACCCCTCCACTTT.

The genes are TRBV5-4 and TRBJ1-6; 10 bases fit TRBD1. The trim removed 6 bases at V and 7 bases at J, leaving 4 bases unmatched. The CDR3 contains 14 residues. CDR1 is SGHNT, CDR2 YYREEE, per germline (reference sequence). Written as DNA, the CDR3 is TGTGCCAGCAACGTGGACAGGGGGAATTCACCCCTCCACTTT. Its translation: CASNVDRGNSPLHF.

The genes are TRBV19 and TRBJ2-3; 8 bases are shared with TRBD2. CDR1 is LNHDA and CDR2 is SQIVND in the germline V gene (reference sequence). The CDR3 is made up of 14 amino acids. Germline trimming cut 1 base from V and 4 bases from J; bases unmatched to any gene: 1. DNA of the CDR3: TGTGCCAGTAGTATAGCGGGAGGGGCAGATACGCAGTATTTT. It specifies CASSIAGGADTQYF. The entire variable domain, with the rest obtained from reference TRBV19 and TRBJ2-3, is as follows: DGGITQSPKYLFRKEGQNVTLSCEQNLNHDAMYWYRQDPGQGLRLIYYSQIVNDFQKGDIAEGYSVSREKKESFPLTVTSAQKNPTAFYLCASSIAGGADTQYFGPGTRLTVL.

The J gene is TRBJ2-7, the V gene TRBV7-9, with D perhaps matching TRBD1 (5 bases). V was trimmed by 5 bases and J by 7 bases, leaving 12 bases between them. The CDR3 has 12 residues. CDR1 and CDR2 (germline): SEHNR, FQNEAQ (reference sequence). The CDR3 nucleotides read TGTGCCAGCAGCCTCGACAGTTGGGAGCAGTACGTC. It encodes CASSLDSWEQYV.

This chain connects TRBV6-1 to TRBJ1-6; D gene uncertain. The V gene lost 0 bases and the J gene lost 4 bases, with 13 bases spanning the gap. CDR1 MNHNS and CDR2 SASEGT come from the germline V gene. The CDR3 length is 17 residues. The CDR3 nucleotides are TGTGCCAGCAGTGAAGCGTTTCACTTCACATATAATTCACCCCTCCACTTT. Protein product: CASSEAFHFTYNSPLHF.

The genes are TRBV19 and TRBJ1-3, with TRBD1 identical over 10 bases. V lost 4 bases and J lost 7; bases outside the gene matches: 4. Per the germline V gene, CDR1 is LNHDA and CDR2 is SQIVND (reference sequence). The CDR3 runs 14 residues. In nucleotides, the CDR3 is TGTGCCAGTAGTACTGGACAGGGGGTGAACACCATATATTTT. Its protein product is CASSTGQGVNTIYF.

This clone was seen once. The chain has TRBV16 and TRBJ1-3, with D possibly being TRBD1 (6 bases). The CDR3 length is 15 residues. Germline V lookup: CDR1 KGHSY, CDR2 FQNENV. V lost 4 bases and J lost 2, with 12 bases in between. CDR3 nucleotide sequence: TGTGCCAGCAGCCCCCGGGGGCACACTGGAAACACCATATATTTT. Protein sequence: CASSPRGHTGNTIYF.

With respect to this clone: Other DNA sequences in this sample translate to the same CDR3. V gene TRBV12-3 or TRBV12-4 combines with J gene TRBJ2-2; tentatively, D is TRBD2 (5 bases). The CDR3 runs 13 residues. V was cut by 3 bases and J by 4 bases, with 6 bases left in between. The CDR3 here is CASSLGATGELFF. The CDR3 bases are TGTGCCAGCAGTTTGGGAGCCACCGGGGAGCTGTTTTTT.

V is TRBV2 and J is TRBJ2-7, with TRBD2 identical over 7 bases. From germline, CDR1 is SNHLY and CDR2 FYNNEI. The V gene end was trimmed by 3 bases and the J gene end by 6 bases; junction bases not matched to a gene: 8. The CDR3 is 14 amino acids. CDR3 protein: CASSEQGGPTEQYV. CDR3 nucleotides: TGTGCCAGCAGTGAGCAGGGAGGGCCAACCGAGCAGTACGTC.

V and J are TRBV11-1 and TRBJ2-1; D ambiguous. Germline V gene sequence: CDR1 SGHAT, CDR2 FQDESV (reference sequence). V lost 4 bases and J lost 9, with 7 bases in between. CDR3 length: 11 residues. CDR3 DNA sequence: TGTGCCAGCAGCTCATTTGGTGAGCAGTTCTTC. This encodes CASSSFGEQFF.